A single sample is the source of the 22 T cell receptor beta chains below, sequenced in a study of shared clonotypes between healthy human individuals. Using immunoSEQ multiplex PCR, the repertoire was profiled, and TCRdb retains in-frame clones only, with some absent. The sample has about 670,000 clones, 55% to 75% seen once. Sequencing was done on a sample of memory CD4+ T cells sorted from blood. Subset given: CD45RA-negative fraction. The receptor set was obtained from a woman aged 25-40 years in good health.

The table lists this clone with a few counts. The chain uses TRBV7-6 and TRBJ2-6, with TRBD1 matching 9 bases. V lost 0 bases to trimming and J lost 0 bases; unmatched junction nucleotides: 3. CDR3 length: 18 amino acids. Germline CDR1 and CDR2: SGHVS and FNYEAQ. The CDR3 bases are TGTGCCAGCAGCTTAGCGGGACAGGGTGGCTCTGGGGCCAACGTCCTGACTTTC. It is translated as CASSLAGQGGSGANVLTF.

The chain carries TRBV19 and TRBJ2-7, with 10 bases identical to TRBD2. CDR3 length: 14 amino acids. Losses at the gene ends were 5 bases for V and 6 bases for J; bases not matched to a gene: 7. CDR1 and CDR2 (germline): LNHDA, SQIVND (reference sequence). Here the CDR3 DNA reads TGTGCCAGTAGTTCCCCGGGACTAGCGAGCGAGCAGTACTTC. Translation: CASSSPGLASEQYF.

In its sample, this clone was seen a few times. V is TRBV2 and J is TRBJ1-3; 8 nucleotides agree with TRBD1. J was trimmed by 1 base and V by 4 bases; bases with no gene match: 0. The CDR3 totals 14 residues. Germline CDR1 SNHLY, CDR2 FYNNEI. The CDR3 loop reads CASSGQGSGNTIYF. CDR3 bases: TGTGCCAGCAGTGGACAGGGGTCTGGAAACACCATATATTTT.

The chain carries TRBV7-8 and TRBJ2-2; TRBD2 aligns across 7 bases. Germline V gene sequence: CDR1 SGHVS, CDR2 FQNEAQ. CDR3 size: 16 residues. The junction had 11 bases not matched to a gene; V was cut back by 5 bases and J by 5 bases. The CDR3 DNA sequence: TGTGCCAGCAGCCCTACTGGGGGGGGATATACCGGGGAGCTGTTTTTT. Protein product: CASSPTGGGYTGELFF.

CDR3: CVRSMTSGRVDTGELFF. CDR3 sequence (DNA): TGTGTCAGAAGCATGACTAGCGGGAGAGTCGACACCGGGGAGCTGTTTTTT. The J gene is TRBJ2-2, the V gene TRBV7-5; the D call TRBD2 from the table was never checked on the DNA. TRBV7-5 is deemed a pseudogene. This CDR3 spans 17 amino acids.

A few counts support this clone. This chain uses TRBV19 with TRBJ2-1; 9 bases align to TRBD1. Unmatched junction bases numbered 8, after V lost 5 bases and J lost 0 bases. CDR1 LNHDA and CDR2 SQIVND come from the germline V gene (reference sequence). This CDR3 comprises 17 residues. DNA of the CDR3: TGTGCCAGTAGTGGCGACAGGGGGGGGAGCTCCTACAATGAGCAGTTCTTC. Protein sequence: CASSGDRGGSSYNEQFF.

CDR3 nucleotide sequence: TGTGCCAGTAGTATAGAAGGGACATCGCGCAATCAGCCCCAGCATTTT. The encoded protein is CASSIEGTSRNQPQHF. The chain couples TRBV19 to TRBJ1-5, with a tentative D call TRBD1 (6 bases). CDR3 length: 16 residues. CDR1 is LNHDA and CDR2 is SQIVND in the germline V gene (reference sequence). Between the trimmed V and J ends, which lost 0 bases and 2 bases, there was a span of 11 bases.

The chain combines TRBV6-4 with TRBJ2-3, with D hard to call. CDR3 length: 13 amino acids. Trimming took 4 bases from V and 4 from J, leaving 9 bases between them. The germline gives CDR1 MRHNA, CDR2 SNTAGT. The CDR3: CASSATTSDTQYF. DNA of the CDR3: TGTGCCAGCAGTGCGACCACGTCAGATACGCAGTATTTT.

The chain couples TRBV10-3 to TRBJ2-2, with 10 bases matching TRBD2. This CDR3 has 19 amino acids. With V trimmed by 4 bases and J by 2 bases, 13 bases remained unmatched. Germline loops: CDR1 ENHRY, CDR2 SYGVKD. CDR3 amino acids: CAISGPPLWTSGNTGELFF. CDR3 nucleotides: TGTGCCATCAGTGGACCCCCCCTCTGGACTAGCGGAAACACCGGGGAGCTGTTTTTT.

In the case of this clone: Other nucleotide sequences from this sample produce the same CDR3. The V gene is TRBV11-2, the J gene TRBJ2-1; D could derive from TRBD1 or TRBD2 (5 bases each). CDR3 length: 14 residues. Trimming cost V 4 bases and J 1 base, with 8 bases left between them. Germline CDR1 is SGHAT and CDR2 is FQNNGV. The CDR3 DNA sequence: TGTGCCAGCAGCTCGGGACCGTCCTACAATGAGCAGTTCTTC. It specifies CASSSGPSYNEQFF. The full variable domain, completed using reference TRBV11-2 and TRBJ2-1, is EAGVAQSPRYKIIEKRQSVAFWCNPISGHATLYWYQQILGQGPKLLIQFQNNGVVDDSQLPKDRFSAERLKGVDSTLKIQPAKLEDSAVYLCASSSGPSYNEQFFGPGTRLTVL.

The chain employs TRBV5-1 and TRBJ1-1; D perhaps matches TRBD1 (6 bases). CDR3 size: 13 residues. Deletions cut 0 bases from V and 5 bases from J, with 8 bases between. Looked up from germline, CDR1 is SGHRS and CDR2 is YFSETQ. CDR3 in amino acids: CASSLAGATEAFF. The CDR3 nucleotides are TGCGCCAGCAGCTTGGCAGGGGCTACTGAAGCTTTCTTT.

The chain is built from TRBV28 and TRBJ2-2; D is undetermined. Trimming removed 3 bases at V and 3 bases at J, with 11 bases between. The CDR3 runs to 15 residues. Germline values: CDR1 MDHEN, CDR2 SYDVKM. Here the CDR3 reads CASSFWIKDTGELFF. CDR3 nucleotide sequence: TGTGCCAGCAGTTTTTGGATAAAGGACACCGGGGAGCTGTTTTTT.

The chain recombines TRBV6-1 with TRBJ2-2; 10 nucleotides align to TRBD1. CDR1 is MNHNS and CDR2 is SASEGT in the germline V gene. Unmatched junction bases numbered 6, after V lost 6 bases and J lost 5 bases. There are 15 residues in the CDR3. The CDR3 sequence is CASSRDRGATGELFF. CDR3 DNA sequence: TGTGCCAGCAGCAGGGACAGGGGAGCAACCGGGGAGCTGTTTTTT.

The chain uses TRBV6-5 and TRBJ2-7; maybe TRBD1 (6 bases). CDR1 and CDR2 from the germline V gene are MNHEY and SVGAGI. CDR3 size: 15 residues. The V end was cut by 4 bases, the J end by 1 base, with 14 bases between. The CDR3 coding sequence is TGTGCCAGCAGTTGGACAGCCCTTGGGTCCTACGAGCAGTACTTC. This encodes CASSWTALGSYEQYF.

The chain combines TRBV7-2 with TRBJ1-1; D gene uncertain. The CDR3 contains 14 residues. The V and J ends lost 5 bases and 0 bases respectively, with 10 bases between them. The germline V gene has CDR1 SGHTA and CDR2 FQGNSA. This chain's CDR3 is CASSRTVLNTEAFF. In DNA form, the CDR3 reads TGTGCCAGCAGCCGGACGGTTTTGAACACTGAAGCTTTCTTT.

V usage is TRBV28 and J usage is TRBJ1-5; D is unclear. V shed 3 bases and J shed 0 bases, with 12 bases lying between them. This CDR3 region has 16 residues. Germline lookup yields CDR1 MDHEN and CDR2 SYDVKM. CDR3 DNA: TGTGCCAGCAGTTTTGTCAGTGTTTATAGCAATCAGCCCCAGCATTTT. Protein product: CASSFVSVYSNQPQHF.

The gene calls are TRBV6-5 and TRBJ2-7, with 8 bases matching TRBD2. This CDR3 region has 15 residues. J was trimmed by 5 bases and V by 0 bases; bases with no gene match: 6. From germline, CDR1 is MNHEY and CDR2 SVGAGI. The CDR3 DNA is TGTGCCAGCAGTTACTCTGGCGGGAGGTTCGACGAGCAGTACTTC. Residues: CASSYSGGRFDEQYF.

The count of this clone is one. This rearrangement joins TRBV27 to TRBJ1-4; D gene uncertain. The germline V and J ends were trimmed by 5 bases and 8 bases, with 18 bases remaining between them. Germline V gene lookup returns CDR1 MNHEY and CDR2 SMNVEV (reference sequence). The CDR3 totals 15 residues. CDR3 protein: CASSRRRREWEKLFF. CDR3 DNA sequence: TGTGCCAGCAGTCGTCGCAGGCGCGAGTGGGAAAAACTGTTTTTT.

In DNA, the CDR3 is TGTGCCAGCAGTACCCCCCGGGGCGGCCGAGGGACCGAAGCTTTCTTT. Its translation is CASSTPRGGRGTEAFF. J is TRBJ1-1 and V is TRBV28, with a tentative D call TRBD1 (5 bases). V gave up 5 bases and J gave up 8 bases, with 24 bases separating them. There are 16 residues in the CDR3. The germline V gene encodes CDR1 MDHEN and CDR2 SYDVKM. Together with reference TRBV28 and TRBJ1-1, the CDR3 gives the full variable domain: DVKVTQSSRYLVKRTGEKVFLECVQDMDHENMFWYRQDPGLGLRLIYFSYDVKMKEKGDIPEGYSVSREKKERFSLILESASTNQTSMYLCASSTPRGGRGTEAFFGQGTRLTVV.

A note on this clone: At the DNA level, this CDR3 is encoded by other sequences in the same sample as well. The gene calls are TRBV19 and TRBJ2-1, with a tentative D call TRBD2 (6 bases). Per germline, CDR1 LNHDA and CDR2 SQIVND (reference sequence). The V gene lost 1 base and the J gene lost 1 base, with 8 bases spanning the gap. The CDR3 spans 15 residues. The CDR3 DNA is TGTGCCAGTAGTATAGCCGGGGGTTCCTACAATGAGCAGTTCTTC. Translated: CASSIAGGSYNEQFF.

This chain joins TRBV21-1 and TRBJ2-5; the tabulated D call, TRBD2, remains unverified against the DNA. The tail of the sequence fits TRBJ2-7 better, so the J call may be wrong. TRBV21-1 is a pseudogene. CDR3 length: 15 residues. CDR3 sequence (DNA): TGTGCCAGCAGCAAACGACTAGCGGGGCCCTACGAGCAGTACTTC. As protein: CASSKRLAGPYEQYF.

The rearrangement links TRBV10-2 to TRBJ1-1, with 9 bases that match TRBD1. CDR1 and CDR2 (germline): WSHSY, SAAADI. J lost 5 bases, V lost 6 bases, and 13 bases had no gene match. The CDR3 spans 16 residues. The CDR3 DNA reads as TGCGCCAGCAGCTTCTATACAGGGGGCGCGAGGACTGAAGCTTTCTTT. Protein: CASSFYTGGARTEAFF.